The 19 T cell receptor beta chains below were found in one sample sequenced in a study of cytomegalovirus exposure and HLA in healthy donors. Amplification used 60 Vbeta primers and 13 Jbeta primers. Here immunoSEQ multiplex PCR was the method, and the copy in TCRdb shows in-frame clones only, minus some. The data contain almost 70,000 clones, roughly 65% of them singletons. Sequencing was carried out using PBMCs. The receptors shown here come from a male donor in good health and CMV-seropositive.

The V and J genes are TRBV5-5 and TRBJ2-1, with 12 bases matching TRBD2. This CDR3 has 15 amino acids. CDR1 is SGHKS and CDR2 is YYEKEE in the germline V gene (reference sequence). V shed 1 base and J 8 bases; nucleotides not matched to a gene: 4. DNA for the CDR3: TGTGCCAGCAGCTTGTCTAGCGGGAGGGCGGATGAGCAGTTCTTC. This codes for CASSLSSGRADEQFF.

This clone was counted a single time. For the CDR3, the DNA is TGTGCCAGCAGTTTAACAAGCTCCTACGAGCAGTACTTC. The encoded protein is CASSLTSSYEQYF. This sequence joins TRBV28 and TRBJ2-7; D is undetermined. This CDR3 spans 13 amino acids. Trimming left V 2 bases short and J 0 bases short, with 5 bases between. Germline CDR1 and CDR2: MDHEN and SYDVKM.

This chain links TRBV7-9 with TRBJ1-4; 7 bases map to TRBD1. CDR3 size: 15 residues. V lost 4 bases, J lost 3 bases, and 5 bases stayed unmatched. Germline CDR1 and CDR2: SEHNR and FQNEAQ (reference sequence). CDR3 sequence reads: CASSSTGFSNEKLFF. CDR3 bases: TGTGCCAGCAGCTCGACAGGGTTTTCTAATGAAAAACTGTTTTTT.

For the CDR3, the DNA is TGTGCCAGCAGTGAAGTAGAGAGCTCCTACAATGAGCAGTTCTTC. It specifies CASSEVESSYNEQFF. V is TRBV6-1 and J is TRBJ2-1; the D is unclear. V gave up 1 base and J gave up 0 bases, with 7 bases separating them. CDR1 and CDR2 from the germline V gene are MNHNS and SASEGT. CDR3 length: 15 amino acids.

The J gene is TRBJ1-2, the V gene TRBV7-2; TRBD1 matches at 8 bases. V lost 5 bases and J lost 6; bases outside the gene matches: 5. CDR1 and CDR2 (germline): SGHTA, FQGNSA. The CDR3 is made up of 13 amino acids. CDR3 DNA sequence: TGTGCCAGCAGCCAAGGACAGGGCCATGGCTACACCTTC. Its translation: CASSQGQGHGYTF. Full variable domain (remainder filled in from reference TRBV7-2 and TRBJ1-2): GAGVSQSPSNKVTEKGKDVELRCDPISGHTALYWYRQSLGQGLEFLIYFQGNSAPDKSGLPSDRFSAERTGGSVSTLTIQRTQQEDSAVYLCASSQGQGHGYTFGSGTRLTVV.

The chain has TRBV5-4 and TRBJ2-5; TRBD1 aligns across 9 bases. The germline V gene encodes CDR1 SGHNT and CDR2 YYREEE (reference sequence). V was clipped by 4 bases and J by 5 bases; unmatched bases: 6. The CDR3 has 14 residues. CDR3 protein: CASSVQGAMETQYF. As DNA, the CDR3 is TGTGCCAGCAGCGTACAGGGGGCGATGGAGACCCAGTACTTC.

This chain joins TRBV7-9 and TRBJ1-2, with TRBD1 matching 7 bases. Germline loops: CDR1 SEHNR, CDR2 FQNEAQ (reference sequence). This CDR3 is built from 14 residues. With V trimmed by 3 bases and J by 2 bases, 3 bases remained unmatched. CDR3 loop: CASSLGQTNYGYTF. Here the CDR3 DNA reads TGTGCCAGCAGCTTGGGACAGACCAACTATGGCTACACCTTC. The entire variable domain, with the rest obtained from reference TRBV7-9 and TRBJ1-2, is as follows: DTGVSQNPRHKITKRGQNVTFRCDPISEHNRLYWYRQTLGQGPEFLTYFQNEAQLEKSRLLSDRFSAERPKGSFSTLEIQRTEQGDSAMYLCASSLGQTNYGYTFGSGTRLTVV.

Details on this clone: Lacking the conserved final phenylalanine or tryptophan, this CDR3 likely reflects a read error. The chain carries TRBV4-2 and TRBJ2-6, with D maybe TRBD2 (7 bases). The CDR3 covers 16 residues. CDR1 is LGHNA, CDR2 YNFKEQ, per germline. Trimming took 1 base from V and 4 from J, leaving 11 bases between them. CDR3 nucleotides: TGTGCCAGCAGCCAAGCTGCGGGGGCCGGGGCCAACGTCCTGACTTCC. It codes for CASSQAAGAGANVLTS.

The sample holds a few counts of this clone. The chain carries TRBV11-1 and TRBJ2-2; possible D gene TRBD2, 6 bases. The V end lost 4 bases, the J end lost 1 base, and 13 bases lay between the germline ends. Germline lookup yields CDR1 SGHAT and CDR2 FQDESV (reference sequence). The length of the CDR3 is 16 residues. The chain's CDR3 is CASSSGDFKNTGELFF. CDR3 coding DNA: TGTGCCAGCAGCTCCGGGGACTTCAAGAACACCGGGGAGCTGTTTTTT.

The chain uses TRBV15 and TRBJ2-7; D possibly corresponds to TRBD2 (6 bases). There are 15 residues in the CDR3. Between the trimmed V and J ends, which lost 9 bases and 6 bases, there was a span of 24 bases. Germline loops: CDR1 LNHNV, CDR2 YYDKDF (reference sequence). CDR3 protein: CATRMVGGFPLEQYF. Here the CDR3 DNA reads TGTGCCACGAGGATGGTGGGGGGATTCCCTCTCGAGCAGTACTTC.

The gene calls are TRBV7-9 and TRBJ1-3; 8 bases fit TRBD1. V lost 11 bases and J lost 7; bases outside the gene matches: 16. The germline CDR1 and CDR2 sequences are SEHNR and FQNEAQ (reference sequence). CDR3 length: 15 residues. CDR3: CAYTGTGLPENTIYF. The CDR3 DNA follows: TGTGCCTATACCGGGACAGGCCTTCCGGAGAACACCATATATTTT.

This chain joins TRBV27 and TRBJ1-3; possible D gene TRBD1, 6 bases. The germline V gene has CDR1 MNHEY and CDR2 SMNVEV (reference sequence). Trimming removed 5 bases at V and 2 bases at J, with 16 bases between. CDR3 length: 16 residues. Here the CDR3 reads CASSPTLGATGNTIYF. The CDR3, as DNA: TGTGCCAGCAGTCCTACCTTGGGGGCGACTGGAAACACCATATATTTT.

The chain employs TRBV29-1 and TRBJ1-1; D uncertain. Trimming stripped 4 bases from V and 0 bases from J, with 9 bases between. The CDR3 spans 13 residues. Germline loops: CDR1 SQVTM, CDR2 ANQGSEA. Here the CDR3 reads CSVAGILNTEAFF. The CDR3 region has the DNA TGCAGCGTTGCCGGGATTCTGAACACTGAAGCTTTCTTT. The full variable domain, completed using reference TRBV29-1 and TRBJ1-1, is SAVISQKPSRDICQRGTSLTIQCQVDSQVTMMFWYRQQPGQSLTLIATANQGSEATYESGFVIDKFPISRPNLTFSTLTVSNMSPEDSSIYLCSVAGILNTEAFFGQGTRLTVV.

This CDR3 reads CSVGRTGGADTQYF. The CDR3 DNA reads as TGCAGCGTTGGAAGGACAGGGGGCGCAGATACGCAGTATTTT. The V gene is TRBV29-1, the J gene TRBJ2-3; 11 bases are a match to TRBD1. The junction had 4 bases not matched to a gene; V was cut back by 4 bases and J by 4 bases. Per germline, CDR1 SQVTM and CDR2 ANQGSEA. The CDR3 runs 14 residues.

This clone was detected only a few times. This sequence joins TRBV5-6 and TRBJ2-1; 7 nucleotides agree with TRBD1. Trimming took 0 bases from V and 11 from J; bases not matched to a gene: 8. Germline values: CDR1 SGHDT, CDR2 YYEEEE. The CDR3 totals 14 residues. CDR3 loop: CASSLAQGVGQQFF. The CDR3 coding sequence is TGTGCCAGCAGCTTGGCGCAGGGGGTTGGTCAGCAGTTCTTC.

The CDR3 protein is CASSLGTGRTGYEQYF. The CDR3 coding sequence is TGTGCCAGCAGCTTAGGAACCGGGCGCACAGGGTACGAGCAGTACTTC. This sequence joins TRBV7-9 and TRBJ2-7; D might be TRBD1 (6 bases). Trimming cost V 1 base and J 4 bases, with 17 bases left between them. Per the germline V gene, CDR1 is SEHNR and CDR2 is FQNEAQ (reference sequence). The CDR3 sequence is 16 residues long.

The chain carries TRBV27 and TRBJ2-7, with 7 bases lining up with TRBD2. From germline, CDR1 is MNHEY and CDR2 SMNVEV (reference sequence). V was pared by 3 bases and J by 3 bases, with 5 bases of the junction left unmatched. This CDR3 comprises 14 residues. This CDR3 reads CASSLASGLYEQYF. The CDR3 DNA reads TGTGCCAGCAGTTTGGCTAGCGGCCTCTACGAGCAGTACTTC.

This chain connects TRBV19 to TRBJ2-1; D gene unclear. Per germline, CDR1 LNHDA and CDR2 SQIVND (reference sequence). This CDR3 contains 17 residues. V gave up 6 bases and J gave up 0 bases, with 18 bases separating them. CDR3 in amino acids: CASSLGEAEDSYNEQFF. DNA for the CDR3: TGTGCCAGTAGCCTCGGAGAGGCAGAAGACTCCTACAATGAGCAGTTCTTC. The full variable domain, in which reference TRBV19 and TRBJ2-1 provide the parts outside the CDR3, is DGGITQSPKYLFRKEGQNVTLSCEQNLNHDAMYWYRQDPGQGLRLIYYSQIVNDFQKGDIAEGYSVSREKKESFPLTVTSAQKNPTAFYLCASSLGEAEDSYNEQFFGPGTRLTVL.

This clone was found a few times. The genes are TRBV2 and TRBJ2-3, with 7 bases matching TRBD2. The CDR3 totals 15 residues. V shed 6 bases, J shed 2 bases, and the junction held 8 bases outside the gene matches. Per the germline V gene, CDR1 is SNHLY and CDR2 is FYNNEI. The CDR3 reads CASRALAFDTDTQYF. CDR3 nucleotides: TGTGCCAGCAGGGCACTAGCGTTTGACACAGATACGCAGTATTTT.